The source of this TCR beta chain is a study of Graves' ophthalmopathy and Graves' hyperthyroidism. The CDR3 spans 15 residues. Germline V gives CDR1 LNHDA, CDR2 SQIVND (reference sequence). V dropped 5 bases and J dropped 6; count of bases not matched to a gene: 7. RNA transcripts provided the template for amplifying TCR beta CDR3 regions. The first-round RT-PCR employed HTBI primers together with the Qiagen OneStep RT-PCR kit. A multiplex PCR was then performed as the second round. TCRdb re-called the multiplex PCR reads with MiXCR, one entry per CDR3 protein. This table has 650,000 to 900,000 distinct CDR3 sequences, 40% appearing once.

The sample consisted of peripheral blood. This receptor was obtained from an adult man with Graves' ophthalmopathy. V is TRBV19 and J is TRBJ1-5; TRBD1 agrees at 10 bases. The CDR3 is CASSPQTGGGQPQHF. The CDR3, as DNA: TGTGCCAGTAGTCCCCAGACAGGGGGCGGTCAGCCCCAGCATTTT.